Detailed here is one T cell receptor (beta chain). The data derive from a study of blood T cell repertoires in COVID-19. In the study overall: The analysed material was cDNA or gDNA that came from T cells, B-cell-depleted T cells, or PBMCs.

Between the trimmed V and J ends, which lost 7 bases and 0 bases, there was a span of 28 bases. Germline V gives CDR1 MNHNY, CDR2 SVGAGI (reference sequence). The CDR3 is made up of 20 amino acids. TCRdb keeps only in-frame clones here, not all; method: immunoSEQ multiplex PCR. The table lists 500,000 to 600,000 clones, 85% to 90% of them singletons, with roughly 8% in the top ten. The chain is built from TRBV6-6 and TRBJ1-5; D unresolved. The clonotype was recovered from a woman aged 50 to 65 with COVID-19, enrolled during active disease. The material sequenced was peripheral blood. The CDR3 coding sequence is TGTGCCAGCACCTACCCCCTAATGGCCCGGGAGAGCTATAGCAATCAGCCCCAGCATTTT. Protein: CASTYPLMARESYSNQPQHF.